This T cell receptor beta chain derives from a study of molecular identifiers for immune sequencing clone quantification. The overall study: In replicates, RNA from around 18,000 or 91,000 naive CD8 cells was divided five ways and four parts were sequenced. Findings and caveats of the study: Clones that had above 20 RNA copies took up over 97% of effector molecules but under 1% in naive cells.

With respect to this clonotype: No antigen is known for it.

TCRdb re-called the PCR reads with MiXCR, one entry per CDR3 protein. The sample holds approximately 550,000 distinct CDR3 sequences; under 30% are singletons and the top ten take 0.76%. The germline gives CDR1 SGHAT, CDR2 FQNNGV. The V and J ends lost 6 bases and 0 bases, in that order; junction bases with no gene match: 8. The CDR3 runs 16 residues. The source material was naive CD8+ T cells from blood, with Jurkat cell RNA spiked in. Documented subset: FACS-sorted CD8+CD4-CCR7+CD45RA+ naive T cells. The sequence derives from a human donor in good health. Some libraries in this study had Jurkat cell RNA spiked in. V gene TRBV11-2 combines with J gene TRBJ1-3; 7 bases agree with TRBD1. The CDR3 loop is CASSVHQGDSGNTIYF. CDR3 nucleotide sequence: TGTGCCAGCAGTGTACACCAGGGGGACTCTGGAAACACCATATATTTT.